This TCR beta chain was found in a study of long-term antiretroviral therapy in people with HIV. Study-wide points: Blood dating 2004 to 2017 may reflect older ART regimens. The study found that diversity rose after ART but stayed below transplant donor controls.

This clone has just a few counts. The antigen is undetermined. The samples, holding about 1-10 million cryopreserved PBMC, were thawed before DNA extraction was carried out. This CDR3 has 12 residues. From germline, CDR1 is SNHLY and CDR2 FYNNEI. Trimming left V 7 bases short and J 2 bases short, with 8 bases between. Sequencing used immunoSEQ v3.0 at survey level. The table came from immunoSEQ multiplex PCR; TCRdb's copy has only in-frame clones and leaves some out. The sample holds approximately 15,000 clones, approximately 90% seen once. This chain uses TRBV2 with TRBJ1-1; D perhaps matches TRBD1 (5 bases). This TCR derives from a man aged 50 to 60 with HIV. This material consisted of unsorted PBMCs, taken 6.9 years after starting antiretroviral therapy. CDR3 sequence (DNA): TGTGCCAGCAAAGACAGAAACACTGAAGCTTTCTTT. It translates to CASKDRNTEAFF.